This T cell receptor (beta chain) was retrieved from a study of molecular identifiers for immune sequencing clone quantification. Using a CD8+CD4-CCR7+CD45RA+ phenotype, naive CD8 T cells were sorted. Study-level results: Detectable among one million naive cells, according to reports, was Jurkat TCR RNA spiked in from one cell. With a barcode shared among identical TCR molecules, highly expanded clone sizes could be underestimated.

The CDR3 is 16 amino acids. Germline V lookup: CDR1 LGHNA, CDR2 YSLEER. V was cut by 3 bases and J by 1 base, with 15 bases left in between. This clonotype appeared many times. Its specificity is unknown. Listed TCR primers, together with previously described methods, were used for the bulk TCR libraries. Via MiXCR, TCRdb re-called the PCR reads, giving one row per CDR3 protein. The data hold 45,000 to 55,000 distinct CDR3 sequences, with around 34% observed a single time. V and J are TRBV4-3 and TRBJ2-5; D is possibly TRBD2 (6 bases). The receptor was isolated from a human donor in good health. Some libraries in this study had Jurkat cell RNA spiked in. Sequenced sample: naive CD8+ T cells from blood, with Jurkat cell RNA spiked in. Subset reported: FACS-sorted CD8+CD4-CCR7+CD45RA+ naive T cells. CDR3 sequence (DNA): TGCGCCAGCAGCCAGGCTTTTACCGGGAGCCAAGAGACCCAGTACTTC. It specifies CASSQAFTGSQETQYF.